The 20 T cell receptor beta chains in this list originate from one sample, sequenced in a study of CD8 T cells in Susac syndrome. Random hexamers were used to reverse transcribe 0.5 to 1 ug of RNA. TCRdb re-called the immunoSEQ multiplex PCR reads through MiXCR, storing one row per CDR3 protein. The sample carries about 140,000 distinct CDR3 sequences, 95% recorded once. Sequenced material: CD4+ T cells from PBMCs. Receptors were obtained from a human donor with Susac syndrome.

The chain carries TRBV14 and TRBJ2-1; 7 nucleotides match TRBD2. Germline values: CDR1 SGHDN, CDR2 FVKESK. Unmatched junction bases numbered 6, after V lost 4 bases and J lost 3 bases. The CDR3 is 15 amino acids. The CDR3 nucleotides are TGTGCCAGCAGCCTAAGGACTAGAGGCTACAATGAGCAGTTCTTC. This codes for CASSLRTRGYNEQFF.

The chain carries TRBV13 and TRBJ2-3; tentative D call: TRBD1 (6 bases). The length of the CDR3 is 13 residues. The V end was cut by 5 bases, the J end by 5 bases, with 11 bases between. Germline CDR1 reads PRHDT; CDR2 reads FYEKMQ (reference sequence). The CDR3, as DNA: TGTGCCAGCAGCAACAGGGCTCGAGATACGCAGTATTTT. Residues: CASSNRARDTQYF.

The chain employs TRBV4-2 and TRBJ2-1; 11 positions agree with TRBD2. The germline V gene has CDR1 LGHNA and CDR2 YNFKEQ. The CDR3 is 17 residues long. V shed 1 base and J 10 bases; nucleotides not matched to a gene: 12. In DNA form, the CDR3 reads TGTGCCAGCAGCCAAGTCTTCGGGCTAGCGGGAGGCCCCGAGCAGTTCTTC. It codes for CASSQVFGLAGGPEQFF.

The gene calls are TRBV29-1 and TRBJ2-4; TRBD1 might be the D (5 bases). Trimming shortened V by 4 bases and J by 5 bases, and 18 bases separated the two germline ends. CDR3 length: 15 residues. Germline lookup yields CDR1 SQVTM and CDR2 ANQGSEA. The CDR3 sequence is CSVVPRWGLQNIQYF. In DNA, the CDR3 is TGCAGCGTTGTACCGCGGTGGGGCTTACAAAACATTCAGTACTTC.

This clonotype was seen more than once but under ten times. V and J are TRBV27 and TRBJ2-5; weak D call: TRBD1 (6 bases). Germline values: CDR1 MNHEY, CDR2 SMNVEV (reference sequence). The CDR3 length is 14 residues. The V end lost 2 bases, the J end lost 3 bases, and 10 bases lay between the germline ends. The CDR3 reads CASSLRAGEETQYF. The DNA of the CDR3 is TGTGCCAGCAGTTTACGGGCAGGGGAAGAGACCCAGTACTTC.

The chain has TRBV27 and TRBJ2-7; D is uncertain. The CDR3 is 17 amino acids. Trimming removed 2 bases from V and 0 bases from J, with 17 bases in between. CDR1 MNHEY and CDR2 SMNVEV come from the germline V gene (reference sequence). CDR3 bases: TGTGCCAGCAGTTTAAGTTTAGGCGACCATAGCTCCTACGAGCAGTACTTC. This sequence encodes CASSLSLGDHSSYEQYF.

V and J are TRBV5-1 and TRBJ2-5; 8 nucleotides match TRBD1. There are 15 residues in the CDR3. The germline CDR1 and CDR2 sequences are SGHRS and YFSETQ. Germline trimming cut 2 bases from V and 9 bases from J; bases unmatched to any gene: 12. CDR3 loop: CASSFEQGAPRAQYF. The CDR3 nucleotides read TGCGCCAGCAGCTTTGAGCAGGGGGCCCCGAGGGCCCAGTACTTC.

This chain uses TRBV18 with TRBJ2-1; D not certain. Germline CDR1 is KGHSH and CDR2 is LQKENI. Trimming pared 1 base from V and 0 bases from J, leaving 10 bases between. CDR3 length equals 16 residues. CDR3 in amino acids: CASSPRAGSSYNEQFF. CDR3 sequence (DNA): TGTGCCAGCTCACCACGGGCAGGAAGCTCCTACAATGAGCAGTTCTTC.

V usage is TRBV6-5 and J usage is TRBJ2-7, with TRBD1 matching 8 bases. Trimming removed 5 bases from V and 4 bases from J; junction bases left unmatched: 10. There are 15 residues in the CDR3. Looked up from germline, CDR1 is MNHEY and CDR2 is SVGAGI. The CDR3 DNA is TGTGCCAGCAGTCTGAGTGGGACAGGCGATTACGAGCAGTACTTC. The encoded protein is CASSLSGTGDYEQYF.

V usage is TRBV9 and J usage is TRBJ1-2; D is undetermined. CDR3 length: 14 residues. Germline CDR1 and CDR2: SGDLS and YYNGEE. The germline V and J ends were trimmed by 0 bases and 0 bases, with 6 bases remaining between them. The CDR3 DNA sequence: TGTGCCAGCAGCGTAGGTTCATCTAACTATGGCTACACCTTC. Residues: CASSVGSSNYGYTF.

The chain links TRBV9 to TRBJ2-7; the match to TRBD2 covers 10 bases. The germline gives CDR1 SGDLS, CDR2 YYNGEE. The CDR3 totals 14 residues. Trimming cost V 2 bases and J 2 bases; bases outside gene matches: 1. Here the CDR3 DNA reads TGTGCCAGCAGCGTTGGACTAGCGGCCTACGAGCAGTACTTC. Translating gives CASSVGLAAYEQYF.

The genes are TRBV20-1 and TRBJ2-1; TRBD1 agrees at 9 bases. With 6 bases clipped from V and 6 bases from J, the junction kept 12 bases outside the gene matches. The CDR3 runs 15 residues. Germline values: CDR1 DFQATT, CDR2 SNEGSKA (reference sequence). This CDR3 is CSALRQGGPVNEQFF. The DNA for the CDR3 is TGCAGTGCCCTCCGACAGGGGGGTCCCGTCAATGAGCAGTTCTTC.

The V and J genes are TRBV7-2 and TRBJ2-7; D is perhaps TRBD2 (6 bases). Looked up from germline, CDR1 is SGHTA and CDR2 is FQGNSA. With 5 bases removed from V and 1 base from J, the gap between germline ends came to 15 bases. CDR3 length: 15 residues. This CDR3 reads CASSIRGALSYEQYF. The CDR3 region has the DNA TGTGCCAGCAGCATCCGCGGGGCGCTATCCTACGAGCAGTACTTC.

The chain is built from TRBV5-6 and TRBJ1-5; D is unresolved. The CDR3 is made up of 12 amino acids. V was cut by 2 bases and J by 6 bases, with 6 bases left in between. CDR1 is SGHDT, CDR2 YYEEEE, per germline. CDR3 nucleotides: TGTGCCAGCAGCTTTTTTGGTCAGCCCCAGCATTTT. Translation: CASSFFGQPQHF.

The chain links TRBV25-1 to TRBJ2-6; possibly TRBD2 for D (6 bases). V was pared by 6 bases and J by 0 bases, with 6 bases between. CDR3 length: 14 amino acids. The germline gives CDR1 MGHDK, CDR2 SYGVNS. This CDR3 is CASRGLSGANVLTF. The CDR3 bases are TGTGCCAGCAGGGGACTCTCTGGGGCCAACGTCCTGACTTTC.

This clonotype was observed once. The rearrangement links TRBV30 to TRBJ2-7; D uncertain. The CDR3 has 13 amino acids. CDR1 is GTSNPN and CDR2 is SVGIG in the germline V gene (reference sequence). With 2 bases removed from V and 2 bases from J, the gap between germline ends came to 10 bases. The CDR3 is CAWSKNVAYEQYF. DNA for the CDR3: TGTGCCTGGAGTAAAAACGTGGCCTACGAGCAGTACTTC.

This clonotype was counted once. The genes are TRBV5-1 and TRBJ2-2; tentatively, D is TRBD1 or TRBD2 (5 bases each). Germline-derived CDR1 and CDR2 are SGHRS and YFSETQ. V lost 4 bases and J lost 1, with 11 bases in between. CDR3 length: 15 amino acids. The CDR3 nucleotides read TGCGCCAGCAGCCGGGAACAGGAGAACACCGGGGAGCTGTTTTTT. Protein: CASSREQENTGELFF.

This clonotype was counted once. The chain has TRBV30 and TRBJ1-2, with D maybe TRBD1 (6 bases). The CDR3 extends over 13 amino acids. Trimming removed 2 bases at V and 4 bases at J, with 11 bases between. CDR1 and CDR2 (germline): GTSNPN, SVGIG (reference sequence). CDR3: CAWSTTGRYGYTF. The DNA for the CDR3 is TGTGCCTGGAGTACGACAGGACGCTATGGCTACACCTTC.

J is TRBJ2-5 and V is TRBV9; the D is unclear. This CDR3 comprises 14 residues. Germline CDR1 and CDR2: SGDLS and YYNGEE. Deletions cut 5 bases from V and 5 bases from J, with 16 bases between. The CDR3: CASSPRVVSETQYF. CDR3 DNA: TGTGCCAGCAGTCCCCGGGTGGTTTCGGAGACCCAGTACTTC.

This chain links TRBV11-1 with TRBJ2-1; a weak D match, TRBD1 (6 bases). Per the germline V gene, CDR1 is SGHAT and CDR2 is FQDESV (reference sequence). V lost 2 bases, J lost 3 bases, and 11 bases lay in between. CDR3 length: 15 amino acids. CDR3 bases: TGTGCCAGCAGCTTAACAGGGAGTTACTACAATGAGCAGTTCTTC. Its protein is CASSLTGSYYNEQFF.